This entry lists 11 T cell receptor delta chains sequenced from one sample in a study of gammadelta T cells in human blood. TCRdb re-called the RT-PCR reads using CATT. The top ten hold approximately 19% of the sample, which has around 950 delta-chain clones, around 20% seen once. Sequenced sample: Vgamma9Vdelta2 gamma-delta T cells from infant blood. Receptors were obtained from a human donor.

A word on this clone: With a much larger clone just one base away, this may be a read error. The chain uses TRDV2 and TRDJ3; 12 bases agree with TRDD3. Germline CDR1 GEAIGNYY, CDR2 EKD. This CDR3 has 19 amino acids. The chain's CDR3 is CACNTGGYIGSWDTRQMFF. For the CDR3, the DNA is TGTGCCTGTAACACTGGGGGATACATTGGCTCCTGGGACACCCGACAGATGTTTTTC.

By sample share, this clone is large. This chain links TRDV2 with TRDJ3; 11 bases are shared with TRDD3. The V gene's germline CDR1 is GEAIGNYY and CDR2 EKD. The V and J ends lost 2 bases and 2 bases, in that order; junction bases with no gene match: 4. The CDR3 is 18 residues long. The CDR3 loop is CACDIVLGDTWDTRQMFF. The CDR3 DNA is TGTGCCTGTGACATAGTACTGGGGGATACCTGGGACACCCGACAGATGTTTTTC.

Of note for this clone: It differs at one base from a far larger clone, so likely a read error. This chain joins TRDV2 and TRDJ1, with TRDD3 matching over 11 bases. Germline V gene data show CDR1 as GEAIGNYY and CDR2 as EKD. This CDR3 is built from 14 residues. Trimming cost V 2 bases and J 4 bases; bases outside gene matches: 2. The CDR3 sequence is CACDILGDIDKLIF. The CDR3 DNA follows: TGTGCCTGTGACATACTGGGGGATATCGATAAACTCATCTTT.

This clone was detected only a few times. It differs at one base from a far larger clone, so likely a read error. The J gene is TRDJ1, the V gene TRDV2; 9 nucleotides match TRDD3. V lost 3 bases to trimming and J lost 0 bases; unmatched junction nucleotides: 10. Germline V gene lookup returns CDR1 GEAIGNYY and CDR2 EKD. The length of the CDR3 is 17 residues. Written as DNA, the CDR3 is TGTGCCTGTGACTTACTGGGGGAGCTCCCGAACACCGATAAACTCATCTTT. Translating it yields CACDLLGELPNTDKLIF.

A few counts support this clone. A much more abundant neighbour one base away suggests this may be a read error. This chain uses TRDV2 with TRDJ2; possible D gene TRDD3, 5 bases. The length of the CDR3 is 19 residues. V shed 0 bases and J shed 3 bases, with 22 bases lying between them. CDR1 and CDR2 from the germline V gene are GEAIGNYY and EKD. The CDR3 nucleotides read TGTGCCTGTGACACCGTTAGGGATTCGCGGGAGGCTGTGACAGCACAACTCTTCTTT. This sequence encodes CACDTVRDSREAVTAQLFF.

In its sample, this clone was seen once. The J gene is TRDJ3, the V gene TRDV2; 13 bases map to TRDD3. No J gene was available from TCRdb, and it was assigned here by a germline match of the DNA. After removal of 3 bases from V and 3 bases from J, the junction contained 7 bases not matched to a gene. The germline CDR1 and CDR2 sequences are GEAIGNYY and EKD. The CDR3 consists of 19 residues. The CDR3 DNA reads TGTGCCTGTGACCCAGTACTGGGGGATACGAGCTGGGACACCCGACAGATGTTTTTC. This sequence encodes CACDPVLGDTSWDTRQMFF.

This clone is deemed medium-sized. The chain has TRDV2 and TRDJ1; TRDD3 matches at 9 bases. V gave up 1 base and J gave up 7 bases; unmatched junction bases: 6. In germline, CDR1 is GEAIGNYY, CDR2 EKD. This CDR3 has 14 residues. The CDR3 DNA is TGTGCCTGTGACACGCTGGGGGATCGAGGTAAACTCATCTTT. This translates into CACDTLGDRGKLIF.

By frequency in the sample, this clone is large. The chain has TRDV2 and TRDJ1; 8 bases are shared with TRDD3. V was clipped by 0 bases and J by 2 bases; unmatched bases: 1. The CDR3 loop spans 14 amino acids. From germline, CDR1 is GEAIGNYY and CDR2 EKD. Written as DNA, the CDR3 is TGTGCCTGTGACACCTGGGGGATGACCGATAAACTCATCTTT. This encodes CACDTWGMTDKLIF.

This clone was seen only a few times. A read error may account for a junction end that differs from germline. V and J are TRDV2 and TRDJ3; tentative D call: TRDD3 (6 bases). Germline CDR1 is GEAIGNYY and CDR2 is EKD. The length of the CDR3 is 18 residues. The CDR3 DNA follows: TGTGCCAGTGACACCGTTGAGGATACCTCCTGGGACACCCGCCAGATGTTTTTC. Protein: CASDTVEDTSWDTRQMFF.

Comment on this clone: This likely stems from a read error, as it lies one base from a far larger clone. The chain couples TRDV2 to TRDJ1, with TRDD3 matching 12 bases. As TCRdb names no J gene, one was assigned here on the basis of a DNA match to germline. CDR1 is GEAIGNYY and CDR2 is EKD in the germline V gene. The CDR3 runs to 19 residues. V trimming: 4 bases; J trimming: 0 bases; junction bases outside the gene matches: 14. The CDR3 DNA sequence: TGTGCCTGTGATACCGTGGAAACTGGGGGATACCGGTACACCGATAAACTCATCTTT. Protein: CACDTVETGGYRYTDKLIF.

As regards this clone: The mismatch at residue 8 between this DNA's translation and the TCRdb protein of a much larger clone likely reflects a read error; the protein shown is translated from the DNA. This chain joins TRDV2 and TRDJ3; the match to TRDD3 covers 7 bases. TCRdb lists no J gene, so it was determined here by aligning the DNA to germline. V was pared by 3 bases and J by 0 bases, with 7 bases of the junction left unmatched. The germline gives CDR1 GEAIGNYY, CDR2 EKD. This CDR3 contains 18 residues. The CDR3 loop reads CACDALGGSSWDTRQMFF. As DNA, the CDR3 is TGTGCCTGTGACGCCCTGGGGGGGAGCTCCTGGGACACCCGACAGATGTTTTTC.